This TCR beta chain was captured in a study of OX40 agonist ivuxolimab in advanced cancers. The wider study: Those enrolled were 80% to 85% male, with a mean age of about 60 years and ages from roughly 23 to 79. There were three patients with partial responses, one having hepatocellular carcinoma and two cutaneous melanoma. Findings and caveats of the study: Partial responders treated at 0.1-3.0 mg/kg exhibited clonal expansion among the lowest measured. At doses 0.1 to 3.0 mg/kg, CD4+ and CD8+ clones expanded.

TCRdb keeps only in-frame clones here, not all; method: immunoSEQ multiplex PCR. The repertoire holds fewer than 120,000 clones, with roughly 90% as singletons. Per the germline V gene, CDR1 is MNHNS and CDR2 is SASEGT. The CDR3 totals 12 residues. Trimming stripped 2 bases from V and 3 bases from J, with 4 bases between. Turning to this clone: Antigen unknown.

This receptor was identified in an adult with an advanced solid tumor such as melanoma, head and neck, liver or kidney cancer. The specimen comprised CD4+ or CD8+ T cells sorted from blood, sampled in a trial of the OX40 agonist ivuxolimab. This chain links TRBV6-1 with TRBJ1-2; D is uncertain. The CDR3 loop is CASSEMDYGYTF. CDR3 DNA sequence: TGTGCCAGCAGTGAAATGGACTATGGCTACACCTTC.